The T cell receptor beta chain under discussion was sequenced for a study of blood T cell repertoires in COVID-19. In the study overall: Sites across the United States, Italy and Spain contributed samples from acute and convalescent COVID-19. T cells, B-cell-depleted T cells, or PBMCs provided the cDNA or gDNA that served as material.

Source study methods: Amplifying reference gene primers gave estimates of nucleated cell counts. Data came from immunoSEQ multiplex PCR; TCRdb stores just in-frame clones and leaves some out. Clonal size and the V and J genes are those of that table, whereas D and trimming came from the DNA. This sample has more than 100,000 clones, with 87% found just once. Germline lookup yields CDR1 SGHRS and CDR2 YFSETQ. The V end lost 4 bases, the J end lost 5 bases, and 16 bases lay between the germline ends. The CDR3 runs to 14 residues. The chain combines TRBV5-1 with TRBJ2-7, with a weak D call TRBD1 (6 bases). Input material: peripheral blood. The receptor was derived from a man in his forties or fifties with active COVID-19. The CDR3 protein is CASSPDSSPNEQYF. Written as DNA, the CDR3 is TGCGCCAGCAGCCCGGACAGTTCTCCCAACGAGCAGTACTTC.